The clone carrying this TCR beta chain was seen a few times. Its specificity is unknown. The data derive from a study of T cell repertoires in cytomegalovirus infection. Turning to the study itself: Matching HLA type, along with CMV infection, was indicated by public TCR beta signatures. Study findings and constraints: HLA-C-restricted TCR beta clonotypes specific for CMV led the ex vivo response.

The CDR3 has 15 residues. The germline V gene encodes CDR1 LGHNA and CDR2 YNFKEQ. Trimming left V 2 bases short and J 2 bases short, with 13 bases between. MiXCR was run by TCRdb on the reads, yielding one entry per CDR3 protein. This sample yields 340,000 or so distinct CDR3 sequences, of which 20% to 25% are seen a single time; roughly 13% belongs to the top ten. The material was cultured PBMCs, obtained from culture after CMV antigen stimulation. The TCR originated in a human donor in good health (CMV status not recorded). Some clones in this sample may be carry-over from other donors' samples. V usage is TRBV4-2 and J usage is TRBJ2-7, with D perhaps TRBD1 or TRBD2 (5 bases each). The chain's CDR3 is CASSQSRDHTYEQYF. CDR3 sequence (DNA): TGTGCCAGCAGCCAATCCAGGGACCATACCTACGAGCAGTACTTC.